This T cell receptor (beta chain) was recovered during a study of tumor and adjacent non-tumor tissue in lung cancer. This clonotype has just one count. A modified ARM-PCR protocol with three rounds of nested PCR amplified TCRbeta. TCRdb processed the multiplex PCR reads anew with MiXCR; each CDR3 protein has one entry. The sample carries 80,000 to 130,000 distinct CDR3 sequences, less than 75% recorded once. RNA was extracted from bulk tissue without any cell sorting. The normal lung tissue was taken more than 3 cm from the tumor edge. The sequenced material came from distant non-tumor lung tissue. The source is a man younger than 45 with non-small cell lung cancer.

The CDR3 reads CASSSQTSSNQPQHF. CDR3 in DNA: TGTGCCAGCAGTTCCCAGACTTCGAGCAATCAGCCCCAGCATTTT. The rearrangement uses TRBV28 and TRBJ1-5; D is unresolved. V was trimmed by 4 bases and J by 1 base, leaving 11 bases between them. CDR1 and CDR2 from the germline V gene are MDHEN and SYDVKM. The CDR3 is 15 residues long. Full variable domain (remainder filled in from reference TRBV28 and TRBJ1-5): DVKVTQSSRYLVKRTGEKVFLECVQDMDHENMFWYRQDPGLGLRLIYFSYDVKMKEKGDIPEGYSVSREKKERFSLILESASTNQTSMYLCASSSQTSSNQPQHFGDGTRLSIL.